This T cell receptor beta chain is from a study of T cells in Graves' hyperthyroidism and ophthalmopathy. Study-level results: Before onset, ophthalmopathy was predicted by the model a median roughly six months earlier.

This clonotype was recorded once. What it binds is not known. The V gene lost 8 bases and the J gene lost 6 bases, with 16 bases spanning the gap. Germline V lookup: CDR1 SGHTA, CDR2 FQGNSA. The CDR3 consists of 13 residues. Regions amplified from RNA transcripts were the TCR beta CDR3 regions. Using the HTBI primer set, a first-round RT-PCR was run on the TCR CDR3. TCRdb processed the multiplex PCR reads anew with MiXCR; each CDR3 protein has one entry. The sample carries about 570,000 distinct CDR3 sequences, about half recorded once. Diagnoses were made from clinical symptoms, serum measures (thyroxine and TRAb), thyroid ultrasound and orbital computed tomography.

J is TRBJ2-5 and V is TRBV7-2, with a tentative D call TRBD1 (5 bases). The clonotype comes from an adult woman with Graves' disease, either hyperthyroidism or ophthalmopathy (not recorded which). Sequencing was done on a sample of peripheral blood or thyroid tissue (not recorded which). This CDR3 is CASGASAQKTQYF. The CDR3 DNA reads as TGTGCCAGCGGGGCCAGCGCGCAGAAGACCCAGTACTTC.